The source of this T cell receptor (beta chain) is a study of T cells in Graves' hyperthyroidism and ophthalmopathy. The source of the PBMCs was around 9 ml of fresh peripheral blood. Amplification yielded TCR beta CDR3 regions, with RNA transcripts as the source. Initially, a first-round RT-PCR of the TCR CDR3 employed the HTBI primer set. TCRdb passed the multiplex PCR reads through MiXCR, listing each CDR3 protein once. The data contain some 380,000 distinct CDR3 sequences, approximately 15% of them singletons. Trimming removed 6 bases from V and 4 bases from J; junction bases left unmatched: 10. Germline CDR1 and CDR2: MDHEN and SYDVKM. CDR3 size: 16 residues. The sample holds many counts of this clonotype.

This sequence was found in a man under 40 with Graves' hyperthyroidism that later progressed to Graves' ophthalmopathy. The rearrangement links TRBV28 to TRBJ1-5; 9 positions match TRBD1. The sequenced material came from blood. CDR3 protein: CASSENRGRMNQPQHF. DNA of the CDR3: TGTGCCAGCAGCGAAAACAGGGGGCGCATGAATCAGCCCCAGCATTTT.